Below, 11 T cell receptor beta chains from the same sample are listed, as sequenced in a study of patients and donors after allogeneic stem cell transplantation. MiXCR, applied by TCRdb to the RT-PCR reads, yields one record per CDR3 protein. This table has roughly 230,000 distinct CDR3 sequences, approximately 14% appearing once. Sequencing was done on a sample of blood, either unsorted or a sorted T cell fraction (not recorded which). These receptor sequences come from a human donor who was either an allogeneic HSCT recipient or a stem cell or donor lymphocyte infusion donor (not recorded which). It is not recorded whose cells these are; they may come from a transplant donor.

This chain joins TRBV5-1 and TRBJ2-6, with a possible D match to TRBD2 (6 bases). Germline V gene sequence: CDR1 SGHRS, CDR2 YFSETQ. CDR3 length: 15 amino acids. Between the trimmed V and J ends, which lost 4 bases and 0 bases, there was a span of 8 bases. This CDR3 reads CASSIGGSGANVLTF. Here the CDR3 DNA reads TGCGCCAGCAGCATCGGGGGCTCTGGGGCCAACGTCCTGACTTTC.

The table lists this clonotype with many counts. J is TRBJ2-5 and V is TRBV11-2; TRBD2 aligns across 8 bases. Trimming removed 4 bases from V and 0 bases from J; junction bases left unmatched: 7. The CDR3 runs 16 residues. CDR1 is SGHAT, CDR2 FQNNGV, per germline. CDR3 region: CASSSGAGGYQETQYF. The CDR3 bases are TGTGCCAGCAGCTCGGGTGCGGGGGGTTACCAAGAGACCCAGTACTTC.

This clonotype was picked up many times. The chain joins TRBV12-3 or TRBV12-4 to TRBJ1-5; the D gene is possibly TRBD1 (6 bases). The V end was cut by 6 bases, the J end by 3 bases, with 18 bases between. This CDR3 spans 16 amino acids. The DNA of the CDR3 is TGTGCCAGCAGAAACCGGGACAAGGGACACAATCAGCCCCAGCATTTT. Translation: CASRNRDKGHNQPQHF.

In this sample, this clonotype turned up many times. The chain joins TRBV5-1 to TRBJ2-3; TRBD1 is a possible D gene (5 bases). The CDR3 consists of 16 residues. Germline loops: CDR1 SGHRS, CDR2 YFSETQ. V dropped 0 bases and J dropped 2 bases, with 13 bases sitting between them. DNA for the CDR3: TGCGCCAGCAGCTTGGAACCCCAGGGCCTCACAGATACGCAGTATTTT. It codes for CASSLEPQGLTDTQYF. The full variable domain, with the rest looked up from reference TRBV5-1 and TRBJ2-3, is KAGVTQTPRYLIKTRGQQVTLSCSPISGHRSVSWYQQTPGQGLQFLFEYFSETQRNKGNFPGRFSGRQFSNSRSEMNVSTLELGDSALYLCASSLEPQGLTDTQYFGPGTRLTVL.

The rearrangement uses TRBV6-1 and TRBJ1-3; unclear D gene. V was cut by 1 base and J by 0 bases, with 10 bases left in between. There are 16 residues in the CDR3. The germline V gene has CDR1 MNHNS and CDR2 SASEGT. CDR3 residues: CASSEGYSFSGNTIYF. The CDR3 bases are TGTGCCAGCAGTGAAGGGTACAGCTTCTCTGGAAACACCATATATTTT.

The chain employs TRBV15 and TRBJ2-3; 11 positions agree with TRBD2. The V and J ends lost 0 bases and 3 bases, in that order; junction bases with no gene match: 5. Per germline, CDR1 LNHNV and CDR2 YYDKDF (reference sequence). The CDR3 totals 17 residues. In nucleotides, the CDR3 is TGTGCCACCAGCAGAGAACTAGCGGGAGTCGGTACAGATACGCAGTATTTT. This codes for CATSRELAGVGTDTQYF.

This sequence joins TRBV3-1 and TRBJ2-7, with 13 nucleotides matching TRBD2. Germline trimming cut 4 bases from V and 2 bases from J; bases unmatched to any gene: 14. Germline V gene sequence: CDR1 LGHDT, CDR2 YNNKEL (reference sequence). The CDR3 contains 19 residues. CDR3 DNA sequence: TGTGCCAGCAGCCGCGAGGGACTAGCGGGGAGCTACCGGGCCTACGAGCAGTACTTC. Amino acids: CASSREGLAGSYRAYEQYF.

This clonotype came up once. V is TRBV19 and J is TRBJ2-1; no clear D. The CDR3 loop spans 12 amino acids. Trimming took off 7 bases at V and 5 bases at J, with 9 bases between the two ends. In germline, CDR1 is LNHDA, CDR2 SQIVND (reference sequence). CDR3 in DNA: TGTGCCAGTATTCGTAATGACAATGAGCAGTTCTTC. Translation: CASIRNDNEQFF. Looking up the rest from reference TRBV19 and TRBJ2-1 gives the full variable domain: DGGITQSPKYLFRKEGQNVTLSCEQNLNHDAMYWYRQDPGQGLRLIYYSQIVNDFQKGDIAEGYSVSREKKESFPLTVTSAQKNPTAFYLCASIRNDNEQFFGPGTRLTVL.

The chain has TRBV7-9 and TRBJ1-2, with 7 bases that match TRBD1. This CDR3 contains 15 residues. Germline V gene lookup returns CDR1 SEHNR and CDR2 FQNEAQ (reference sequence). The V gene end was trimmed by 5 bases and the J gene end by 3 bases; junction bases not matched to a gene: 9. CDR3 protein: CASSENRGVYYGYTF. The CDR3 DNA follows: TGTGCCAGCAGCGAAAACAGGGGTGTTTACTATGGCTACACCTTC.

This clonotype was picked up a small number of times. This chain joins TRBV7-3 and TRBJ2-1, with D perhaps TRBD1 or TRBD2 (5 bases each). The CDR3 totals 15 residues. In germline, CDR1 is SGHTA, CDR2 FQGTGA. Trimming removed 1 base at V and 4 bases at J, with 11 bases between. The CDR3 nucleotides read TGTGCCAGCAGCTTAAATTCAGGGAGATACAATGAGCAGTTCTTC. Translated: CASSLNSGRYNEQFF.

This chain links TRBV11-1 with TRBJ2-7, with 9 bases matching TRBD1. The CDR3 has 14 amino acids. The germline gives CDR1 SGHAT, CDR2 FQDESV (reference sequence). V lost 5 bases to trimming and J lost 3 bases; unmatched junction nucleotides: 5. CDR3 coding DNA: TGTGCCAGCAGCCGGGGACAGGGCAACTACGAGCAGTACTTC. It is translated as CASSRGQGNYEQYF. The full variable domain, with the rest looked up from reference TRBV11-1 and TRBJ2-7, is EAEVAQSPRYKITEKSQAVAFWCDPISGHATLYWYRQILGQGPELLVQFQDESVVDDSQLPKDRFSAERLKGVDSTLKIQPAELGDSAMYLCASSRGQGNYEQYFGPGTRLTVT.